This T cell receptor (beta chain) derives from a study of T-cell reconstitution after alpha-beta-depleted transplantation in children. Study-level points and caveats: Reportedly, roughly two months post-transplant, alpha-beta T cells arose from several hundred expanded graft clones. For some patients, TCRbeta diversity was high at day 60 because of recipient T cells and thymic progenitors that survived. Among T cells one year after transplant, newly produced cells accounted for most counts and diversity.

This clonotype was recorded many times. The antigen is unknown. Unique molecular identifiers were incorporated into the prepared TCRbeta library. Each CDR3 protein gets one entry after TCRdb re-called the PCR reads with MiXCR. This sample has 200,000 to 250,000 distinct CDR3 sequences, with roughly 8.2% found just once. The ends lost 7 bases at V and 2 bases at J; junction bases unmatched: 7. Germline lookup yields CDR1 SGHTA and CDR2 FQGNSA. The CDR3 runs 14 residues. This TCR derives from a male patient younger than 18 who had a stem cell transplant for acute lymphoblastic leukemia, so the T cells may come from the graft donor. The sample in question was PBMCs, mostly from graft donor cells, obtained 180 days after TCRalphabeta/CD19-depleted stem cell transplant. The genes are TRBV7-2 and TRBJ2-7; 8 bases align to TRBD2. The CDR3 bases are TGTGCCAGCACTCCGGGGGGGTTCCCCTACGAGCAGTACTTC. Translation gives CASTPGGFPYEQYF.